This passage covers 25 T cell receptor beta chains from one sample sequenced in a study of T cells in Graves' hyperthyroidism and ophthalmopathy (dated by TCRdb to between 2018 and 2020). The library was made by multiplex PCR. The instrument given in TCRdb is Illumina HiSeq 2000. The TCR beta CDR3 regions were amplified from RNA transcripts. For the first round of RT-PCR on the TCR CDR3, the HTBI primer set was used together with the Qiagen OneStep RT-PCR kit. The public reads were quality trimmed at Q25 with fastp and then assembled into clones with MiXCR by TCRdb, keeping productive beta chains. All rows with the same CDR3 protein become a single entry with the most common DNA and genes. Across this sample there are about 710,000 distinct CDR3 sequences, with roughly 15% seen only once. Of the sample, roughly 8% falls within the top ten clones. The sequencing sample was made of blood. These receptor sequences come from a man between 18 and 29 years old with Graves' hyperthyroidism.

There are many counts of this clonotype. The V gene is TRBV28, the J gene TRBJ2-1; TRBD2 agrees at 12 bases. The junction had 7 bases not matched to a gene; V was cut back by 7 bases and J by 3 bases. The CDR3 loop spans 16 amino acids. Looked up from germline, CDR1 is MDHEN and CDR2 is SYDVKM. The CDR3 DNA sequence: TGTGCCAGCACCCAAGGGGGACTAGCGGGCTACAATGAGCAGTTCTTC. It codes for CASTQGGLAGYNEQFF. Using reference TRBV28 and TRBJ2-1 for the parts outside the CDR3, the full variable domain is DVKVTQSSRYLVKRTGEKVFLECVQDMDHENMFWYRQDPGLGLRLIYFSYDVKMKEKGDIPEGYSVSREKKERFSLILESASTNQTSMYLCASTQGGLAGYNEQFFGPGTRLTVL.

This clonotype was recorded a few times. The chain combines TRBV7-2 with TRBJ2-7, with 9 bases matching TRBD2. The trim removed 1 base at V and 7 bases at J, leaving 11 bases unmatched. CDR3 length: 16 amino acids. The germline CDR1 and CDR2 sequences are SGHTA and FQGNSA. In nucleotides, the CDR3 is TGTGCCAGCAGCTTAGGAGGGGTAGCGGGAGTTGGGGAGCAGTACTTC. Translation gives CASSLGGVAGVGEQYF.

This clonotype was seen more than once but under ten times. The chain is built from TRBV6-2 or TRBV6-3 and TRBJ2-7; perhaps TRBD1 as D (5 bases). CDR1 is MNHEY, CDR2 SVGEGT, per germline. Trimming left V 4 bases short and J 4 bases short, with 14 bases between. The CDR3 contains 14 residues. The CDR3 sequence: CASSFWGRAYEQYF. In DNA form, the CDR3 reads TGTGCCAGCAGTTTTTGGGGCAGAGCTTACGAGCAGTACTTC.

Turning to this clonotype: A much larger clone sits a single nucleotide away, making a read error possible. This chain links TRBV3-1 with TRBJ2-7, with 9 positions matching TRBD1. The CDR3 has 14 residues. The junction had 4 bases not matched to a gene; V was cut back by 4 bases and J by 3 bases. Germline V lookup: CDR1 LGHDT, CDR2 YNNKEL (reference sequence). CDR3 nucleotides: TGTGCCAGCAGCCTAACAGGGGGCCACTACGAGCAGTACTTC. Protein sequence: CASSLTGGHYEQYF.

The chain employs TRBV20-1 and TRBJ1-1, with unresolved D. CDR3 length: 14 residues. From germline, CDR1 is DFQATT and CDR2 SNEGSKA (reference sequence). The V and J ends lost 1 base and 1 base respectively, with 10 bases between them. The CDR3 DNA follows: TGCAGTGCTAGAGTTCAACTTACGAACACTGAAGCTTTCTTT. Translating it yields CSARVQLTNTEAFF.

The chain employs TRBV28 and TRBJ2-2; no clear D. Germline V gene sequence: CDR1 MDHEN, CDR2 SYDVKM. This CDR3 spans 13 amino acids. Between the trimmed V and J ends, which lost 10 bases and 5 bases, there was a span of 14 bases. CDR3 DNA sequence: TGTGCCAACGGACCGTTCGGGACCGGGGAGCTGTTTTTT. Translated: CANGPFGTGELFF.

This clonotype appeared many times. This chain's CDR3 is CASSLSASNYGYTF. CDR3 nucleotides: TGTGCCAGCAGCTTATCGGCTTCTAACTATGGCTACACCTTC. This chain uses TRBV7-2 with TRBJ1-2; no clear D gene. CDR1 is SGHTA and CDR2 is FQGNSA in the germline V gene. This CDR3 contains 14 residues. V was pared by 2 bases and J by 0 bases, with 7 bases between.

The genes are TRBV29-1 and TRBJ2-7; D remains unclear. The germline V gene has CDR1 SQVTM and CDR2 ANQGSEA. The CDR3 runs to 13 residues. V lost 6 bases and J 7 bases, leaving 19 bases between the germline ends. CDR3 DNA sequence: TGCAGCGTCGTTGGGATGGCTCTAGAAGAGCAGTACTTC. It translates to CSVVGMALEEQYF.

The chain has TRBV20-1 and TRBJ2-5; maybe TRBD2 (5 bases). The V gene's germline CDR1 is DFQATT and CDR2 SNEGSKA (reference sequence). The germline V and J ends were trimmed by 3 bases and 1 base, with 9 bases remaining between them. The CDR3 has 13 amino acids. CDR3 DNA: TGCAGTGCTAGGAGTAGCGCCCAAGAGACCCAGTACTTC. This codes for CSARSSAQETQYF.

The rearrangement uses TRBV5-6 and TRBJ2-2, with TRBD1 matching 9 bases. This CDR3 region has 18 residues. The germline gives CDR1 SGHDT, CDR2 YYEEEE. With V trimmed by 3 bases and J by 1 base, 10 bases remained unmatched. The CDR3 reads CASSSPGQGVRNTGELFF. CDR3 nucleotide sequence: TGTGCCAGCAGCTCGCCGGGACAGGGAGTAAGGAACACCGGGGAGCTGTTTTTT.

The V and J genes are TRBV5-4 and TRBJ2-5, with 10 bases matching TRBD1. With 4 bases clipped from V and 5 bases from J, the junction kept 8 bases outside the gene matches. CDR3 length: 15 amino acids. Germline CDR1 reads SGHNT; CDR2 reads YYREEE (reference sequence). The CDR3 sequence: CASSGGTGEWETQYF. In nucleotides, the CDR3 is TGTGCCAGCAGCGGCGGGACAGGGGAGTGGGAGACCCAGTACTTC.

As for this clonotype: One junction end disagrees with the germline gene, perhaps due to a read error. This chain connects TRBV7-2 to TRBJ2-1, with TRBD1 identical over 11 bases. Germline values: CDR1 SGHTA, CDR2 FQGNSA. The CDR3 consists of 15 residues. CDR3 coding DNA: TGTGCCAGCAGATTACGGACAGGGGGCTACAATGAACAGTTCTTC. Translating gives CASRLRTGGYNEQFF.

This chain joins TRBV20-1 and TRBJ2-1, with 7 positions matching TRBD2. Trimming removed 4 bases from V and 5 bases from J; junction bases left unmatched: 11. Germline CDR1 reads DFQATT; CDR2 reads SNEGSKA (reference sequence). This CDR3 is 15 amino acids long. The CDR3 is CSATQSGTKNNEQFF. CDR3 DNA: TGCAGTGCTACCCAAAGCGGGACCAAAAACAATGAGCAGTTCTTC.

A few counts support this clonotype. V and J are TRBV5-1 and TRBJ2-7, with 8 bases lining up with TRBD2. J gave up 2 bases and V 4 bases, and 8 bases lay outside the gene matches. The CDR3 runs to 15 residues. Germline V gene lookup returns CDR1 SGHRS and CDR2 YFSETQ. CDR3 coding DNA: TGCGCCAGCAGCAGAGAGGCGGGGGGACCCTACGAGCAGTACTTC. Encoded protein: CASSREAGGPYEQYF.

In its sample, this clonotype was seen many times. The genes are TRBV10-3 and TRBJ1-1; D unclear. The CDR3 spans 15 residues. CDR1 and CDR2 from the germline V gene are ENHRY and SYGVKD. V lost 5 bases, J lost 1 base, and 14 bases lay in between. The CDR3 loop reads CAISSLGGGNTEAFF. The CDR3 bases are TGTGCCATCAGTTCCTTGGGAGGCGGGAACACTGAAGCTTTCTTT.

This clonotype has a handful of counts. The rearrangement joins TRBV7-8 to TRBJ2-1; D uncertain. V lost 2 bases and J 5 bases, leaving 10 bases between the germline ends. The CDR3 contains 14 residues. Per germline, CDR1 SGHVS and CDR2 FQNEAQ. The CDR3 DNA is TGTGCCAGCAGCTTAACGGGCTTTCACAATGAGCAGTTCTTC. Translating gives CASSLTGFHNEQFF. Full variable domain (missing parts from reference TRBV7-8 and TRBJ2-1): GAGVSQSPRYKVAKRGQDVALRCDPISGHVSLFWYQQALGQGPEFLTYFQNEAQLDKSGLPSDRFFAERPEGSVSTLKIQRTQQEDSAVYLCASSLTGFHNEQFFGPGTRLTVL.

This clonotype came up many times. This chain links TRBV2 with TRBJ1-5; no clear D. From germline, CDR1 is SNHLY and CDR2 FYNNEI. CDR3 length: 13 amino acids. Trimming took 4 bases from V and 7 from J, leaving 11 bases between them. CDR3 bases: TGTGCCAGCAGTGGCCGGGAGATACAGCCCCAGCATTTT. Translating it yields CASSGREIQPQHF.

V and J are TRBV27 and TRBJ2-1; TRBD2 agrees at 12 bases. Germline V gives CDR1 MNHEY, CDR2 SMNVEV (reference sequence). The CDR3 totals 16 residues. Germline trimming cut 1 base from V and 8 bases from J; bases unmatched to any gene: 6. The CDR3 sequence: CASSLWSSGRADEQFF. The DNA for the CDR3 is TGTGCCAGCAGTTTATGGTCTAGCGGGAGGGCCGATGAGCAGTTCTTC.

A word on this clonotype: The junction differs from germline at one of its ends, possibly a read error. The gene calls are TRBV2 and TRBJ1-5; a weak D match, TRBD1 (5 bases). Germline CDR1 reads SNHLY; CDR2 reads FYNNEI. The CDR3 has 14 amino acids. The CDR3 here is CACSAQGGNQPQHF. DNA for the CDR3: TGTGCCTGCAGTGCCCAGGGCGGCAATCAGCCCCAGCATTTT.

V and J are TRBV29-1 and TRBJ2-1, with D possibly called TRBD1 or TRBD2 (6 bases each). From germline, CDR1 is SQVTM and CDR2 ANQGSEA. The length of the CDR3 is 17 residues. Deletions cut 0 bases from V and 8 bases from J, with 23 bases between. CDR3 residues: CSVEDSTGGLFNHEQFF. The CDR3, as DNA: TGCAGCGTTGAAGATTCAACTGGGGGGCTGTTTAATCATGAGCAGTTCTTC.

This clonotype has a single count. The chain combines TRBV11-2 with TRBJ2-3; TRBD2 aligns across 10 bases. Germline-derived CDR1 and CDR2 are SGHAT and FQNNGV. The CDR3 spans 15 residues. V gave up 5 bases and J gave up 4 bases; unmatched junction bases: 6. DNA for the CDR3: TGTGCCAGCAGCACACAGCGGGGGGGCGCAGATACGCAGTATTTT. It codes for CASSTQRGGADTQYF.

The table lists this clonotype with many counts. The rearrangement uses TRBV18 and TRBJ2-1, with D uncertain. There are 14 residues in the CDR3. Trimming stripped 2 bases from V and 5 bases from J, with 10 bases between. Germline assignment: CDR1 KGHSH and CDR2 LQKENI. The CDR3 here is CASSPGVSHNEQFF. The CDR3 DNA reads TGTGCCAGCTCACCAGGGGTCTCACACAATGAGCAGTTCTTC.

This clonotype was seen repeatedly, ten times or more. This chain connects TRBV18 to TRBJ2-2; D is undetermined. Germline V gives CDR1 KGHSH, CDR2 LQKENI. The CDR3 contains 14 residues. Trimming left V 3 bases short and J 2 bases short, with 7 bases between. The CDR3 DNA follows: TGTGCCAGCTCACCTACGGCTAACACCGGGGAGCTGTTTTTT. This codes for CASSPTANTGELFF. The complete variable domain, with remaining parts taken from reference TRBV18 and TRBJ2-2, reads NAGVMQNPRHLVRRRGQEARLRCSPMKGHSHVYWYRQLPEEGLKFMVYLQKENIIDESGMPKERFSAEFPKEGPSILRIQQVVRGDSAAYFCASSPTANTGELFFGEGSRLTVL.

The gene calls are TRBV19 and TRBJ1-5; no clear D gene. Trimming shortened V by 3 bases and J by 0 bases, and 12 bases separated the two germline ends. Germline CDR1 is LNHDA and CDR2 is SQIVND (reference sequence). There are 16 residues in the CDR3. As DNA, the CDR3 is TGTGCCAGTAGTATCCGGTCAGACTATAGCAATCAGCCCCAGCATTTT. Protein: CASSIRSDYSNQPQHF.

This clonotype was found a few times. The chain uses TRBV6-5 and TRBJ1-1; weak D call: TRBD1 (5 bases). V was cut by 2 bases and J by 8 bases, with 18 bases left in between. In germline, CDR1 is MNHEY, CDR2 SVGAGI. The CDR3 spans 15 residues. CDR3 DNA: TGTGCCAGCAGTTACAGTGCTCGGGGGGGACGGGAAGCTTTCTTT. Its translation: CASSYSARGGREAFF.